The source of this T cell receptor beta chain is a study of T-cell memory formation after mild COVID-19. Study-wide points: Some responding clones appeared in pre-infection memory, suggesting cross-reactive memory joined. Of the contracting clones, CD4+ ones lay mainly in CM and EM, and CD8+ ones in EMRA.

Using its own MiXCR run on the 5' RACE reads, TCRdb lists one record per CDR3 protein. This table has approximately 290,000 distinct CDR3 sequences, 8.2% appearing once. This CDR3 has 14 residues. Trimming cost V 6 bases and J 3 bases, with 14 bases left between them. Per the germline V gene, CDR1 is MNHEY and CDR2 is SVGAGI. Remarks on this clonotype: Its antigen is not identified.

The receptor comes from a man between 18 and 35 years old who had mild COVID-19 (a few samples of this study predate the infection). Cell type and time point are not known. The V call is TRBV6-5, the J call TRBJ1-1, with D maybe TRBD1 (5 bases). Sequenced input: PBMCs or a T cell subset sorted from them (not recorded which). CDR3 nucleotides: TGTGCCAGCAGCACCGACAGTCCGGACACTGAAGCTTTCTTT. Its translation is CASSTDSPDTEAFF.